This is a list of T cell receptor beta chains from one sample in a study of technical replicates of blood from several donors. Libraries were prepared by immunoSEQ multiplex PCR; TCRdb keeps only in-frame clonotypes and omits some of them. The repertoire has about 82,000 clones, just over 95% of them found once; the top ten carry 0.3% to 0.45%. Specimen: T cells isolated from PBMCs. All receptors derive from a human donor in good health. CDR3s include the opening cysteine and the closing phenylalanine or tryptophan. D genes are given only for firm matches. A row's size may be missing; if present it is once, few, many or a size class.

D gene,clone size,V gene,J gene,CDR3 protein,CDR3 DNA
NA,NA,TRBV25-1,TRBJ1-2,CASSDSQVNTF,TGTGCCAGCAGTGATTCACAGGTTAACACCTTC
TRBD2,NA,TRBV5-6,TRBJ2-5,CASSFAGTSVQETQYF,TGTGCCAGCAGCTTTGCCGGGACTAGCGTTCAAGAGACCCAGTACTTC
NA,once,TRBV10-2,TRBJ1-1,CASSAERMNTEAFF,TGCGCCAGCAGTGCGGAGCGGATGAACACTGAAGCTTTCTTT
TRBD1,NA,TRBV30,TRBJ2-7,CAWRRTGAYEQYF,TGTGCCTGGAGACGGACAGGAGCCTACGAGCAGTACTTC
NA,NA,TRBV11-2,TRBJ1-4,CASSSNRGAEKLFF,TGTGCCAGCAGCTCCAATCGGGGTGCTGAAAAACTGTTTTTT
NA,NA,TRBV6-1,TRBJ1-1,CASIGRYTNTEAFF,TGTGCCAGCATTGGCAGATATACGAACACTGAAGCTTTCTTT
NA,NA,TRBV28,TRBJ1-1,CASRSVNTEAFF,TGTGCCAGCAGATCAGTGAACACTGAAGCTTTCTTT
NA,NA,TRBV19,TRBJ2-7,CASSIIHRVVEQYF,TGTGCCAGTAGTATAATCCACAGGGTGGTCGAGCAGTACTTC
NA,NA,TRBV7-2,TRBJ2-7,CASSPQGTIAYEQYF,TGTGCCAGCAGCCCTCAGGGGACCATCGCCTACGAGCAGTACTTC
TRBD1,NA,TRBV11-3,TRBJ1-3,CASSDRGGNTIYF,TGTGCCAGCAGCGACAGGGGCGGAAACACCATATATTTT
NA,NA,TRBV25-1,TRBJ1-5,CASSEGDSNQPQHF,TGTGCCAGCAGTGAGGGAGATAGCAATCAGCCCCAGCATTTT
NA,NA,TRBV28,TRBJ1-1,CASSLRGAGVAFF,TGTGCCAGCAGTTTAAGGGGGGCGGGGGTCGCTTTCTTT
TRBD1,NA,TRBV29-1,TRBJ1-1,CSGGTANTEAFF,TGCAGCGGGGGGACAGCGAACACTGAAGCTTTCTTT
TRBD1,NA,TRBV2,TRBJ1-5,CASSYGTGSQPQHF,TGTGCCAGCAGTTACGGGACAGGGAGTCAGCCCCAGCATTTT
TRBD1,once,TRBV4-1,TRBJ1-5,CASSRRQGADLNQPQHF,TGCGCCAGCAGCCGGCGACAGGGGGCTGACCTGAATCAGCCCCAGCATTTT
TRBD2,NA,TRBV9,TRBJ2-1,CASSVEGLAGYNEQFF,TGTGCCAGCAGCGTAGAGGGACTAGCGGGATACAATGAGCAGTTCTTC
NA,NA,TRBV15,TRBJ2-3,CATSRDIHTDTQYF,TGTGCCACCAGCAGAGATATACACACAGATACGCAGTATTTT
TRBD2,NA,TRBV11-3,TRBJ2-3,CASSLVGGRDPDTQYF,TGTGCCAGCAGCTTAGTGGGCGGGAGGGATCCAGATACGCAGTATTTT
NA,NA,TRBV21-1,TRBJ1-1,CASSINGLCNTEAFF,TGTGCCAGCAGCATAAATGGACTGTGTAACACTGAAGCTTTCTTT
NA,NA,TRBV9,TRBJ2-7,CASSVGAGELGEQYF,TGTGCCAGCAGCGTAGGGGCAGGGGAGTTGGGGGAGCAGTACTTC
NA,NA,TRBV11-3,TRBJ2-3,CASSLVTRTDTQYF,TGTGCCAGCAGCTTAGTTACTAGAACAGATACGCAGTATTTT
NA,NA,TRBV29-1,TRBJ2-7,CSVESGGAYEQYF,TGCAGCGTTGAATCCGGCGGAGCCTACGAGCAGTACTTC
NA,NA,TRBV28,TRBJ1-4,CASSVPYIATNEKLFF,TGTGCCAGCTCTGTACCCTATATTGCAACTAATGAAAAACTGTTTTTT
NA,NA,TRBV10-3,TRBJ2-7,CAISEGLEQYF,TGTGCCATCAGCGAGGGGCTCGAGCAGTACTTC
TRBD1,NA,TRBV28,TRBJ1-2,CASSPGGPYGYTF,TGTGCCAGCAGCCCAGGGGGTCCCTATGGCTACACCTTC
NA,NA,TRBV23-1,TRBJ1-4,CASLANRGEKLFF,TGCGCCAGCCTAGCCAACCGGGGTGAAAAACTGTTTTTT
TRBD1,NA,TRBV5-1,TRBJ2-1,CASNRDRAYNEQFF,TGCGCCAGCAACAGGGACAGGGCCTACAATGAGCAGTTCTTC
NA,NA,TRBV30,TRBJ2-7,CAWSVRNEQYF,TGTGCCTGGAGTGTGAGGAACGAGCAGTACTTC
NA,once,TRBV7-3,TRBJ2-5,CASSLRGGETQYF,TGTGCCAGCAGCCTGAGAGGGGGAGAGACCCAGTACTTC
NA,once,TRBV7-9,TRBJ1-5,CASSLEGGVRQPQHF,TGTGCCAGCAGCTTAGAGGGAGGGGTTCGGCAGCCCCAGCATTTT
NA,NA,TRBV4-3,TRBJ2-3,CASSYSPGYTDTQYF,TGCGCCAGCAGCTACTCCCCAGGTTACACAGATACGCAGTATTTT
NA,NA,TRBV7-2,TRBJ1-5,CASSRGRQGNQPQHF,TGTGCCAGCAGCCGGGGCCGACAGGGCAATCAGCCCCAGCATTTT
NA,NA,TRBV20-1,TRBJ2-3,CSARQETQYF,TGCAGTGCTAGACAGGAAACGCAGTATTTT
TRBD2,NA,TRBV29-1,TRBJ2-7,CSVPIAGEYEQYF,TGCAGCGTTCCGATAGCGGGAGAGTACGAGCAGTACTTC
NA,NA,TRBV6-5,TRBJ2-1,CASSYPEAGEQFF,TGTGCCAGCAGTTACCCGGAGGCGGGAGAGCAGTTCTTC
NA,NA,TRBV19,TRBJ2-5,CASSRQGRGETQYF,TGTGCCAGTAGCCGTCAGGGGCGAGGGGAGACCCAGTACTTC
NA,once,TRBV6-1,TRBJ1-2,CASSLAVYGYTF,TGTGCCAGCAGCCTGGCAGTCTATGGCTACACCTTC
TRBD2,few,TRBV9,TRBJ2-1,CASSLLNPTRAGDIGEQFF,TGTGCCAGCAGCCTCCTCAACCCGACTCGAGCGGGAGATATAGGTGAGCAGTTCTTC
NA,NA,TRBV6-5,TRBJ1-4,CASSYRTGPNEKLFF,TGTGCCAGCAGTTATAGAACAGGCCCTAATGAAAAACTGTTTTTT
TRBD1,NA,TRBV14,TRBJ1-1,CASRIQGLNTEAFF,TGTGCCAGCAGAATACAGGGGCTGAACACTGAAGCTTTCTTT
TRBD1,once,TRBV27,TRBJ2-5,CASRTLDREETQYF,TGTGCCAGCAGGACCCTAGACAGGGAAGAGACCCAGTACTTC
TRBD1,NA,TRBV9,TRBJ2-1,CASSGQGVTSYNEQFF,TGTGCCAGCAGCGGGCAGGGGGTTACCTCCTACAATGAGCAGTTCTTC
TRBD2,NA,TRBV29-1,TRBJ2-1,CSVEDLTSGSYNEQFF,TGCAGCGTTGAAGATCTCACTAGCGGATCCTACAATGAGCAGTTCTTC
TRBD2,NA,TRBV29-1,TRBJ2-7,CSATSGRLEQYF,TGCAGCGCGACTAGCGGGAGATTGGAGCAGTACTTC
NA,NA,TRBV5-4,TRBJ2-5,CASSVELGGEETQYF,TGTGCCAGCAGCGTAGAATTAGGGGGGGAGGAGACCCAGTACTTC
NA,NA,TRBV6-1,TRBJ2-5,CASSETGYETQYF,TGTGCCAGCAGTGAGACGGGTTACGAGACCCAGTACTTC
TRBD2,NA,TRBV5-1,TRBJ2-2,CASSRLAGGPRSGELFF,TGCGCCAGCTCTAGACTAGCGGGAGGGCCTCGGAGCGGGGAGCTGTTTTTT
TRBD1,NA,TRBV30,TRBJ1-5,CAWSTGQGGQPQHF,TGTGCCTGGAGTACAGGACAGGGAGGTCAGCCCCAGCATTTT
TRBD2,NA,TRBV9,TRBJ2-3,CASSRKLTSADTQYF,TGTGCCAGCAGCCGAAAGCTGACTAGCGCAGATACGCAGTATTTT
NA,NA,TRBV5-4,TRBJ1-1,CASSFTGNTEAFF,TGTGCCAGCAGCTTTACAGGGAACACTGAAGCTTTCTTT
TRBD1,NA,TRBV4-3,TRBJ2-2,CASSLRQGYTGELFF,TGCGCCAGCAGCTTACGACAGGGGTACACCGGGGAGCTGTTTTTT
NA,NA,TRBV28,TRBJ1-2,CASSFSMEGKGYTF,TGTGCCAGCAGTTTCTCTATGGAGGGGAAAGGCTACACCTTC
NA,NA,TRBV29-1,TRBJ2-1,CSVQRGGFVYNEQFF,TGCAGCGTCCAAAGGGGTGGGTTCGTTTACAATGAGCAGTTCTTC